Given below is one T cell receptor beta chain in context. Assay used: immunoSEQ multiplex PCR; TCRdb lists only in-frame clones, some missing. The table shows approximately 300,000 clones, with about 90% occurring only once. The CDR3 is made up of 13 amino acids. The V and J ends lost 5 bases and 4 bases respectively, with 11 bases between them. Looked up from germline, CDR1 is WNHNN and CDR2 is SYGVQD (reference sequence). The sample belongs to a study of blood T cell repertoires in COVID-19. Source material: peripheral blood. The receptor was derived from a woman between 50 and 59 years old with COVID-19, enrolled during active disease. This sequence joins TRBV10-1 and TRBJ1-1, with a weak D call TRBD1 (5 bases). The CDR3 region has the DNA TGCGCCAGCAGTCTCAGGGTGGGCACTGAAGCTTTCTTT. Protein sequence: CASSLRVGTEAFF.